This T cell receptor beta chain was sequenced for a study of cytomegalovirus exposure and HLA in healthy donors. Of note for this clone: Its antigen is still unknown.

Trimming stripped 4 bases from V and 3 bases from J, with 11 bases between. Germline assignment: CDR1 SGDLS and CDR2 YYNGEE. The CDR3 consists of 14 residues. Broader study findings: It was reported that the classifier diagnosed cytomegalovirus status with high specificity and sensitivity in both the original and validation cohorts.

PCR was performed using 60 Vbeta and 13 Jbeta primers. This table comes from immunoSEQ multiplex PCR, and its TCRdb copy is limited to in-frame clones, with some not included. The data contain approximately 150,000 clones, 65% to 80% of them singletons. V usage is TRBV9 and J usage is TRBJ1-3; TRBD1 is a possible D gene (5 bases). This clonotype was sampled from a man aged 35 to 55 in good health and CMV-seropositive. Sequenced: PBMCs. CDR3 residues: CASSTRQYGNTIYF. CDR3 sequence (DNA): TGTGCCAGCAGCACACGACAGTATGGAAACACCATATATTTT.